Presented here are 6 T cell receptor beta chains from one specimen sequenced in a study of T cells after yellow fever vaccination. TCRdb re-analysed the 5' RACE reads in MiXCR, keeping a single row per CDR3 protein. The sample holds 200,000 to 300,000 distinct CDR3 sequences, more than 3.5% seen once. The specimen comprised PBMCs, sampled 15 days after the yellow fever booster vaccination. The receptors here all came from a man aged 18 to 35 who received the YFV17D yellow fever vaccine.

This clonotype occurred many times. The V call is TRBV29-1, the J call TRBJ1-2; no reliable D call. V lost 4 bases to trimming and J lost 7 bases, with 13 bases between them. CDR1 SQVTM and CDR2 ANQGSEA come from the germline V gene. This CDR3 contains 12 residues. The CDR3 protein is CSVVSSRGGYTF. As DNA, the CDR3 is TGCAGCGTTGTATCATCTCGGGGTGGCTACACCTTC.

In its sample, this clonotype was seen many times. This rearrangement joins TRBV28 to TRBJ1-2; the D is unclear. Germline CDR1 and CDR2: MDHEN and SYDVKM. This CDR3 region has 13 residues. V lost 6 bases, J lost 8 bases, and 16 bases lay in between. CDR3 region: CASRRGAFLGYTF. The CDR3 bases are TGTGCCAGCAGGCGGGGAGCTTTTTTGGGCTACACCTTC.

In its sample, this clonotype was seen a few times. V gene TRBV12-3 or TRBV12-4 combines with J gene TRBJ1-1; no clear D gene. The CDR3 length is 13 residues. V lost 5 bases to trimming and J lost 3 bases, with 10 bases between them. CDR3 DNA: TGTGCCAGCAGTAAGGCCAGAGACACTGAAGCTTTCTTT. This translates into CASSKARDTEAFF.

Many counts were recorded for this clonotype. The chain carries TRBV14 and TRBJ2-1; weak D call: TRBD1 (6 bases). The CDR3 contains 14 residues. V lost 4 bases and J lost 10, with 17 bases in between. Looked up from germline, CDR1 is SGHDN and CDR2 is FVKESK. The CDR3 DNA follows: TGTGCCAGCAGCCCCTACAGGGACACCCAGGAGCAGTTCTTC. It yields the protein CASSPYRDTQEQFF.

This clonotype was detected ten times or more. This sequence joins TRBV11-2 and TRBJ2-7; tentative D call: TRBD2 (6 bases). The CDR3 consists of 15 residues. From germline, CDR1 is SGHAT and CDR2 FQNNGV. V dropped 4 bases and J dropped 0 bases, with 13 bases sitting between them. CDR3 in DNA: TGTGCCAGCAGCTCAATAGCCGGGAGCTCCTACGAGCAGTACTTC. It specifies CASSSIAGSSYEQYF. The full variable domain, with the rest looked up from reference TRBV11-2 and TRBJ2-7, is EAGVAQSPRYKIIEKRQSVAFWCNPISGHATLYWYQQILGQGPKLLIQFQNNGVVDDSQLPKDRFSAERLKGVDSTLKIQPAKLEDSAVYLCASSSIAGSSYEQYFGPGTRLTVT.

This clonotype occurred many times. This rearrangement joins TRBV7-8 to TRBJ2-5; D remains unclear. CDR1 and CDR2 (germline): SGHVS, FQNEAQ. The length of the CDR3 is 14 residues. V was pared by 5 bases and J by 2 bases, with 12 bases between. In nucleotides, the CDR3 is TGTGCCAGCAGCCAAGAGCCCCTTCAAGAGACCCAGTACTTC. The encoded protein is CASSQEPLQETQYF.